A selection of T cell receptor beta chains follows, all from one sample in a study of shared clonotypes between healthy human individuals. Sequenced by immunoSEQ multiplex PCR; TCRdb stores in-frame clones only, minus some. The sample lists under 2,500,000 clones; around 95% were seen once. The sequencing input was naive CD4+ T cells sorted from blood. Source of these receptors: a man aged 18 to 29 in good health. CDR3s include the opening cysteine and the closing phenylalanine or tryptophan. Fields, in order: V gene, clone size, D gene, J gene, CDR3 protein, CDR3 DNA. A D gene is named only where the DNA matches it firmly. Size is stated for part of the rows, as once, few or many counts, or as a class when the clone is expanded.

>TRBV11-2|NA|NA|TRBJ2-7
CASTIDRYYEQYF
TGTGCCAGCACAATTGACAGGTACTACGAGCAGTACTTC
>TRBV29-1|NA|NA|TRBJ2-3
CSVSPTSTDTQYF
TGCAGCGTTAGTCCTACTAGCACAGATACGCAGTATTTT
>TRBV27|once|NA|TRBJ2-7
CASSLAQGPYEQYF
TGTGCCAGCAGTTTAGCACAGGGACCCTACGAGCAGTACTTC
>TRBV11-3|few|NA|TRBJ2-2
CASSLDGGTGELFF
TGTGCCAGCAGCTTAGATGGGGGGACCGGGGAGCTGTTTTTT
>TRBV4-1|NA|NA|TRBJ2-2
CASSQDSDGTYTGELFF
TGCGCCAGCAGCCAGGATTCGGACGGAACTTACACCGGGGAGCTGTTTTTT
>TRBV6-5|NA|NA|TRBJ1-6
CASSRVKGSPLHF
TGTGCCAGCAGTAGGGTAAAAGGTTCACCCCTCCACTTT
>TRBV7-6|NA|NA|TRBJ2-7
CASSLAGGYEQYF
TGTGCCAGCAGCTTAGCAGGGGGCTACGAGCAGTACTTC
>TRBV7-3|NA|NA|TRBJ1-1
CASSLMGLSAFF
TGTGCCAGCAGCTTAATGGGATTAAGTGCTTTCTTT
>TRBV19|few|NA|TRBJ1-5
CASSIARGTNQPQHF
TGTGCCAGTAGTATAGCCAGGGGAACCAATCAGCCCCAGCATTTT
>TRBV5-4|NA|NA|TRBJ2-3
CASSAVGDTQYF
TGTGCCAGCAGCGCGGTAGGAGATACGCAGTATTTT
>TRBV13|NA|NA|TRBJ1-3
CASSLGETGNTIYF
TGTGCCAGCAGCTTAGGAGAGACTGGAAACACCATATATTTT
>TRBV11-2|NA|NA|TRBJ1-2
CASTFRTGDLYYGYTF
TGTGCCAGCACCTTCCGGACGGGGGATCTGTACTATGGCTACACCTTC
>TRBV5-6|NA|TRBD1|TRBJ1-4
CASSFEGQGNEKLFF
TGTGCCAGCAGCTTTGAGGGACAGGGGAATGAAAAACTGTTTTTT
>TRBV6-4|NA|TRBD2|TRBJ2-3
CARNVTGGRSDTQYF
TGTGCCAGGAACGTGACGGGGGGGCGTTCAGATACGCAGTATTTT
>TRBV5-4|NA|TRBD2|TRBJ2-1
CASSLAGGPLQNEQFF
TGTGCCAGCAGCTTAGCGGGAGGGCCTCTCCAAAATGAGCAGTTCTTC
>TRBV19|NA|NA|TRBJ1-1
CASNGQSMNTEAFF
TGTGCCAGTAACGGACAGTCCATGAACACTGAAGCTTTCTTT
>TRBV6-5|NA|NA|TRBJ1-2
CASKNLQGNGYTF
TGTGCCAGCAAAAACTTGCAGGGTAATGGCTACACCTTC
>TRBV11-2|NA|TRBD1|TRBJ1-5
CASSLGTGGKGNQPQHF
TGTGCCAGCAGCCTGGGGACAGGGGGCAAGGGCAATCAGCCCCAGCATTTT
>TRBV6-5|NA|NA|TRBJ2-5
CASSRLGQETQYF
TGTGCCAGCAGCAGACTAGGGCAAGAGACCCAGTACTTC
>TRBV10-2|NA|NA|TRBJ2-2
CATTSNTGELFF
TGCGCCACCACATCGAACACCGGGGAGCTGTTTTTT
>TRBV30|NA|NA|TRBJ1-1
CAWSFMNTEAFF
TGTGCCTGGAGTTTTATGAACACTGAAGCTTTCTTT
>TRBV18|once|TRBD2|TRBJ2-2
CASSPARRGRDTGELFF
TGTGCCAGCTCACCAGCCCGACGTGGGAGGGACACCGGGGAGCTGTTTTTT
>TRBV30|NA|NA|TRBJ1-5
CAWNRGGLIGNQPQHF
TGTGCCTGGAATCGTGGGGGTTTGATCGGCAATCAGCCCCAGCATTTT
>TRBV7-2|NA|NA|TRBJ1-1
CASSRRLNGTEAFF
TGTGCCAGCAGCCGGAGACTAAACGGAACTGAAGCTTTCTTT
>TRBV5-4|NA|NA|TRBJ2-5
CASSFEPQTLETQYF
TGTGCCAGCAGCTTTGAGCCTCAGACGCTAGAGACCCAGTACTTC
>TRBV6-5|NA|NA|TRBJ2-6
CASRLARSGANVLTF
TGTGCCAGCAGATTGGCCAGGTCCGGGGCCAACGTCCTGACTTTC
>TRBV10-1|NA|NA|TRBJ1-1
CASSESGRMNTEAFF
TGCGCCAGCAGTGAATCTGGACGGATGAACACTGAAGCTTTCTTT
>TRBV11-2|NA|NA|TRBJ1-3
CASSSDLRGRGNTIYF
TGTGCCAGCAGCTCGGACCTGCGGGGGAGGGGAAACACCATATATTTT
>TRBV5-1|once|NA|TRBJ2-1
CASSASTLNNEQFF
TGCGCCAGCAGCGCGTCGACCCTTAACAATGAGCAGTTCTTC
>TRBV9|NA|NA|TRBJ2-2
CASSVGSFPGELFF
TGTGCCAGCAGCGTAGGGAGTTTCCCCGGGGAGCTGTTTTTT
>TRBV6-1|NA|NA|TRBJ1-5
CASKGVEYNQPQHF
TGTGCCAGCAAGGGAGTGGAGTATAATCAGCCCCAGCATTTT
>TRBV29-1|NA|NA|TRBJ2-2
CSVERLGSTGELFF
TGCAGCGTTGAACGGCTAGGGAGCACCGGGGAGCTGTTTTTT
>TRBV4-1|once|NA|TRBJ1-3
CASSQVAGVGNTIYF
TGCGCCAGCAGCCAAGTGGCTGGGGTAGGAAACACCATATATTTT
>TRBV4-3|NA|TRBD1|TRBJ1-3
CASSQEVGGTGLSGNTIYF
TGCGCCAGCAGCCAAGAGGTTGGGGGGACAGGGCTATCTGGAAACACCATATATTTT
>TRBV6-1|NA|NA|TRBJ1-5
CATISGVNSNQPQHF
TGTGCCACCATTTCTGGCGTAAATAGCAATCAGCCCCAGCATTTT
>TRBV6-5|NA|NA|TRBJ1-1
CASNEGAGEAFF
TGTGCCAGCAACGAAGGAGCAGGGGAAGCTTTCTTT
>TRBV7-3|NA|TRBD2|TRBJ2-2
CASSSSGANTGELFF
TGTGCCAGCAGCTCTAGCGGGGCGAACACCGGGGAGCTGTTTTTT
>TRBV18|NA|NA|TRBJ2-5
CASSEQYQETQYF
TGTGCCAGCTCGGAACAATACCAAGAGACCCAGTACTTC